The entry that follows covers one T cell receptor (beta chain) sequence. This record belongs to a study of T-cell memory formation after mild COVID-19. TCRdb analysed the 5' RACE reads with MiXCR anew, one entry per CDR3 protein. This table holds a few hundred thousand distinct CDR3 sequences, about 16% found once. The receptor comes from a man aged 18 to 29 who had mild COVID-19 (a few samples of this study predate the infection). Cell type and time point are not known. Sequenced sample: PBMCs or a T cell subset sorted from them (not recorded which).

The CDR3 DNA follows: TGCACCAGCAGCAGAAACAATGAGCAGTTCTTC. Its protein is CTSSRNNEQFF. The chain recombines TRBV1 with TRBJ2-1. TRBV1 is a recognized pseudogene. The CDR3 totals 11 residues.